This entry lists 8 T cell receptor beta chains sequenced from one sample in a study of blood T cell repertoires in COVID-19. Only in-frame clones appear in the TCRdb table, and some are missing; sequencing was by immunoSEQ multiplex PCR. The sample shows 250,000 or so clones, 70% to 90% of them seen only once. Sequenced material: peripheral blood. The receptor source for this set is an older woman with COVID-19, enrolled during active disease.

The CDR3 is CASSLGGAVNTGELFF. CDR3 in DNA: TGCGCCAGCAGCTTGGGAGGAGCAGTCAACACCGGGGAGCTGTTTTTT. The V gene is TRBV5-1, the J gene TRBJ2-2; D gene unclear. Germline CDR1 reads SGHRS; CDR2 reads YFSETQ. Deletions cut 0 bases from V and 2 bases from J, with 11 bases between. The CDR3 length is 16 residues.

V gene TRBV18 combines with J gene TRBJ1-3; D possibly corresponds to TRBD1 (6 bases). Per the germline V gene, CDR1 is KGHSH and CDR2 is LQKENI. The V gene lost 1 base and the J gene lost 2 bases, with 21 bases spanning the gap. This CDR3 has 19 residues. CDR3 nucleotide sequence: TGTGCCAGCTCACCACTTGGACAGCCTGGGACACAAACTGGAAACACCATATATTTT. Protein: CASSPLGQPGTQTGNTIYF.

The rearrangement uses TRBV4-2 and TRBJ1-2; no clear D gene. The CDR3 sequence is 12 residues long. With 1 base removed from V and 6 bases from J, the gap between germline ends came to 6 bases. Germline V lookup: CDR1 LGHNA, CDR2 YNFKEQ. Written as DNA, the CDR3 is TGTGCCAGCAGCCAAGTAGGAGATGGCTACACCTTC. Protein: CASSQVGDGYTF.

The chain employs TRBV28 and TRBJ1-1; TRBD1 matches at 9 bases. The CDR3 runs to 16 residues. Trimming at V came to 1 base and at J to 6 bases, leaving 9 bases not matched to a gene. Germline loops: CDR1 MDHEN, CDR2 SYDVKM. CDR3 in amino acids: CASSLLGTGPDSEAFF. The CDR3 DNA sequence: TGTGCCAGCAGTTTATTGGGGACAGGGCCTGACTCTGAAGCTTTCTTT.

This clone was seen a few times. The V and J genes are TRBV19 and TRBJ2-1; 11 nucleotides line up with TRBD2. J was trimmed by 3 bases and V by 3 bases; bases with no gene match: 4. CDR3 length: 16 amino acids. Germline assignment: CDR1 LNHDA and CDR2 SQIVND (reference sequence). The CDR3 DNA reads as TGTGCCAGTAGTATGAGGGGGACTAGCGGCTACAATGAGCAGTTCTTC. It specifies CASSMRGTSGYNEQFF.

V and J are TRBV7-8 and TRBJ2-1, with 8 nucleotides matching TRBD2. The V segment lost 5 bases and the J segment 4 bases; nucleotides outside the gene matches: 10. The CDR3 contains 16 residues. Germline lookup yields CDR1 SGHVS and CDR2 FQNEAQ. CDR3 residues: CASSPLSGRPYNEQFF. The DNA for the CDR3 is TGTGCCAGCAGCCCCCTGAGCGGGAGACCTTACAATGAGCAGTTCTTC.

The chain employs TRBV5-5 and TRBJ2-2; D is ambiguous. The V gene's germline CDR1 is SGHKS and CDR2 YYEKEE (reference sequence). This CDR3 comprises 16 residues. Trimming cost V 4 bases and J 0 bases, with 13 bases left between them. CDR3 in DNA: TGTGCCAGCAGCCTATTCCGGAGCGCGAACACCGGGGAGCTGTTTTTT. Protein: CASSLFRSANTGELFF.

The chain is built from TRBV10-2 and TRBJ1-2; D not resolved. The CDR3 is 13 residues long. Per germline, CDR1 WSHSY and CDR2 SAAADI. Trimming left V 3 bases short and J 5 bases short, with 10 bases between. Here the CDR3 DNA reads TGCGCCAGCAGTGAAACTAGAGGGTATGGCTACACCTTC. Protein product: CASSETRGYGYTF.